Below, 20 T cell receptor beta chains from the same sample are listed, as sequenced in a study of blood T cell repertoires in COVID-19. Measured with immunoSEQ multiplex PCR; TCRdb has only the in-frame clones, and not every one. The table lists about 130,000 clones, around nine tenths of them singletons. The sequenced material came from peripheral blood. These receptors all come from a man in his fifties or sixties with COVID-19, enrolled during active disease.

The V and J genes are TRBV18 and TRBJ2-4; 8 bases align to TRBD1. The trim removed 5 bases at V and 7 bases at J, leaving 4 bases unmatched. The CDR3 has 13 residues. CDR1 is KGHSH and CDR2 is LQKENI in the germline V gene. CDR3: CASSEDRVNIQYF. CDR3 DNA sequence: TGTGCCAGCTCAGAGGACAGGGTCAACATTCAGTACTTC.

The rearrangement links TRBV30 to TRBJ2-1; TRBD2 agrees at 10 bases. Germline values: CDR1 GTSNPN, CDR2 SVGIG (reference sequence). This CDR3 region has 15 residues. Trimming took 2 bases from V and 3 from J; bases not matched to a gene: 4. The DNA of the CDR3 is TGTGCCTGGAGTAAACGACTAGCGGGCTACAATGAGCAGTTCTTC. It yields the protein CAWSKRLAGYNEQFF.

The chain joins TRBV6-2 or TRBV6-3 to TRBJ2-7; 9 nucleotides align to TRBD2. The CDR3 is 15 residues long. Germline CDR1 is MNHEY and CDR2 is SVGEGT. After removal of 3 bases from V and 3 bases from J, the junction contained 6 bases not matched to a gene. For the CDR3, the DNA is TGTGCCAGCAGTTATGCGAGCGGGAGGAGCTACGAGCAGTACTTC. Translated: CASSYASGRSYEQYF.

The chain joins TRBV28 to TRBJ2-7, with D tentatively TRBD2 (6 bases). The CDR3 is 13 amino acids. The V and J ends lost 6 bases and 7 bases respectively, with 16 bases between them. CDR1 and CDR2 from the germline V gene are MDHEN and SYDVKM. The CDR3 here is CASSWDLMGEQYF. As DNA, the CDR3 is TGTGCCAGCAGCTGGGACTTAATGGGGGAGCAGTACTTC.

CDR3: CASSLGGPSNYGYTF. CDR3 DNA: TGTGCCAGCAGCTTAGGAGGGCCGTCAAACTATGGCTACACCTTC. This chain joins TRBV7-2 and TRBJ1-2; D unresolved. The CDR3 consists of 15 residues. Germline values: CDR1 SGHTA, CDR2 FQGNSA. V was cut by 1 base and J by 2 bases, with 11 bases left in between. Looking up the rest from reference TRBV7-2 and TRBJ1-2 gives the full variable domain: GAGVSQSPSNKVTEKGKDVELRCDPISGHTALYWYRQSLGQGLEFLIYFQGNSAPDKSGLPSDRFSAERTGGSVSTLTIQRTQQEDSAVYLCASSLGGPSNYGYTFGSGTRLTVV.

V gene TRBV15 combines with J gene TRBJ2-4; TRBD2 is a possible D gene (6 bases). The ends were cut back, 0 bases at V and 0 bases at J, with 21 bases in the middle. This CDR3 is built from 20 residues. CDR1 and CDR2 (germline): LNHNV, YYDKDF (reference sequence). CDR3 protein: CATSRDGANLAKLAKNIQYF. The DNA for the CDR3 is TGTGCCACCAGCAGAGATGGGGCCAATCTAGCGAAATTAGCCAAAAACATTCAGTACTTC.

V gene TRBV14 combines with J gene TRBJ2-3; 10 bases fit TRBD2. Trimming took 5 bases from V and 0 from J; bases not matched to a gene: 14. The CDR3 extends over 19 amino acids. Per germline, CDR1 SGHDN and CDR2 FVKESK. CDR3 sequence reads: CASSRDPFLAGVSTDTQYF. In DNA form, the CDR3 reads TGTGCCAGCAGCAGAGATCCCTTTCTAGCGGGAGTTAGCACAGATACGCAGTATTTT.

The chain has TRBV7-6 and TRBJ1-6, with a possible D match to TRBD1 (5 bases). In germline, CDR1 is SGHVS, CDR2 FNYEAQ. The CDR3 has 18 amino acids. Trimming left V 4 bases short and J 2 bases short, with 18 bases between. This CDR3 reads CASSSGQGGAAYNSPLHF. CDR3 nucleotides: TGTGCCAGCAGCTCCGGGCAAGGAGGGGCGGCCTATAATTCACCCCTCCACTTT.

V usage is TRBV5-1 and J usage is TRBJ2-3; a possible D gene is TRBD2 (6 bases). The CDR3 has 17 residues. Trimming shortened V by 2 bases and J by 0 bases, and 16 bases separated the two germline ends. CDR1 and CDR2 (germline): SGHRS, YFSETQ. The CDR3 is CASSFSVRGGSTDTQYF. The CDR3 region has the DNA TGCGCCAGCAGCTTTAGCGTAAGAGGAGGGAGCACAGATACGCAGTATTTT.

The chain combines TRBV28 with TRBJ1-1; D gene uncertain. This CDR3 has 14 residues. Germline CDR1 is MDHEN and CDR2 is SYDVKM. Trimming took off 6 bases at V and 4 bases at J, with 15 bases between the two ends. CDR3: CASSAVGGSTEAFF. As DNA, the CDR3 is TGTGCCAGCAGCGCTGTGGGAGGGAGCACTGAAGCTTTCTTT.

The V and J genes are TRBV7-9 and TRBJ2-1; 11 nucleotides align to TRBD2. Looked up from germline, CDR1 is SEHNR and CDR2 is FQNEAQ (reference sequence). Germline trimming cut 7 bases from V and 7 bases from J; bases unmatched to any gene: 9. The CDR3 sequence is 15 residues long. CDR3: CASTLSGRGWNEQFF. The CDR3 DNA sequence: TGTGCCAGCACCCTTAGCGGGAGGGGTTGGAATGAGCAGTTCTTC.

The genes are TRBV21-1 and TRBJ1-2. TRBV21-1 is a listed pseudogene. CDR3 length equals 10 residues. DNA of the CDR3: TGTGCCCGGACTCCTCTTGGCTACACCTTC. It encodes CARTPLGYTF.

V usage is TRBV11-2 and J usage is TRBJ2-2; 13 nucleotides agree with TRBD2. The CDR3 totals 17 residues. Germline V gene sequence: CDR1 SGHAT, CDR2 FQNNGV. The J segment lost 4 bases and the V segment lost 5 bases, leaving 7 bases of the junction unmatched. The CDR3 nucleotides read TGTGCCAGCAGCCGGACTAGCGGGAGTCATAGCACCGGGGAGCTGTTTTTT. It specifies CASSRTSGSHSTGELFF.

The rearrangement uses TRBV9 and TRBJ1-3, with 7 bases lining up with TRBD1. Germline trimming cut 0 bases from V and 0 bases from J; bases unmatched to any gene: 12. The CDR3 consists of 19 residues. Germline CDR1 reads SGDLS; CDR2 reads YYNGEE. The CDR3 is CASSVEGVRDRGSGNTIYF. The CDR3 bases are TGTGCCAGCAGCGTAGAGGGGGTGCGGGACAGAGGCTCTGGAAACACCATATATTTT. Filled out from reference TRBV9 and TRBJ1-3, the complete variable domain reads DSGVTQTPKHLITATGQRVTLRCSPRSGDLSVYWYQQSLDQGLQFLIQYYNGEERAKGNILERFSAQQFPDLHSELNLSSLELGDSALYFCASSVEGVRDRGSGNTIYFGEGSWLTVV.

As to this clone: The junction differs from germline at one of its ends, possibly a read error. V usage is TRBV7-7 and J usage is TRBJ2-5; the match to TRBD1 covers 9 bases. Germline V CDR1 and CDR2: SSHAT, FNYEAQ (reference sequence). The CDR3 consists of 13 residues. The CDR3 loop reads CASSRTGAETQYF. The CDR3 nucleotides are TGTGCTAGCAGCCGGACAGGGGCAGAGACCCAGTACTTC.

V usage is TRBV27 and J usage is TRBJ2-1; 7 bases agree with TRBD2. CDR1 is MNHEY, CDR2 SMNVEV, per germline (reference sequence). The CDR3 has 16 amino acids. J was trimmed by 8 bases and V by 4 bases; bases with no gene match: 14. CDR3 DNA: TGTGCCAGCAGTTCCCCGCGGGGGAGGGTCAATCATGAGCAGTTCTTC. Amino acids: CASSSPRGRVNHEQFF.

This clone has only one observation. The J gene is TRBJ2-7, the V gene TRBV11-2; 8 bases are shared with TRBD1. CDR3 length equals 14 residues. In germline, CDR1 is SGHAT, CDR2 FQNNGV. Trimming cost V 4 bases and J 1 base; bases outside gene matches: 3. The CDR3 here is CASSYRTGSYEQYF. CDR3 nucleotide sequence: TGTGCCAGCAGCTATCGGACAGGGTCCTACGAGCAGTACTTC.

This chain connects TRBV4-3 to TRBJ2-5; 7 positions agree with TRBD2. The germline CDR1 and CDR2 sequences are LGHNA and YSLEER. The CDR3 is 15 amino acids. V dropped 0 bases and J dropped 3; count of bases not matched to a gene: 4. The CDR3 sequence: CASSQETGREETQYF. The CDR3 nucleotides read TGCGCCAGCAGCCAAGAGACGGGGAGGGAAGAGACCCAGTACTTC.

The CDR3, as DNA: TGTGCCATCAGTATAACAGGGGTGAACACTGAAGCTTTCTTT. Its translation: CAISITGVNTEAFF. The chain recombines TRBV10-3 with TRBJ1-1; the match to TRBD1 covers 7 bases. Per germline, CDR1 ENHRY and CDR2 SYGVKD. The CDR3 sequence is 14 residues long. With 5 bases clipped from V and 0 bases from J, the junction kept 3 bases outside the gene matches.

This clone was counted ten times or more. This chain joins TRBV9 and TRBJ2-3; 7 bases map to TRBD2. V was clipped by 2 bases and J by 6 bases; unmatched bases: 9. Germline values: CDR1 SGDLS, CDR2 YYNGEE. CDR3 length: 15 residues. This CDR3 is CASSVTGLEGDTQYF. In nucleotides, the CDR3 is TGTGCCAGCAGCGTGACTGGACTAGAGGGGGATACGCAGTATTTT.